The rows below give T cell receptor beta chains drawn from one sample of a study of CD8 T cells in ankylosing spondylitis. TCRdb processed the 5' RACE reads anew with MiXCR; each CDR3 protein has one entry. This table holds 300,000 to 400,000 distinct CDR3 sequences, around 15% found once. Sample: blood, either unsorted or a sorted T cell fraction (not recorded which). The receptors were sampled from a male donor with ankylosing spondylitis or in good health (not recorded which). Both conserved end residues are part of each CDR3. A D gene is named only where the DNA matches it firmly. The size entry is marked missing in some rows and otherwise reads once, few, many or a size class.

D	size	V	J	DNA	CDR3
-	many	TRBV20-1	TRBJ1-1	TGCAGTGCTAGCGGACGCCGGGAAGCTTTCTTT	CSASGRREAFF
-	few	TRBV12-5	TRBJ1-1	TGTGCTAGTGGTTTGCCCCGAATGCGGCTCAGGAACACTGAAGCTTTCTTT	CASGLPRMRLRNTEAFF
-	-	TRBV5-1	TRBJ2-3	TGCGCCAGCAGCTTGCGGCAAACCACAGATACGCAGTATTTT	CASSLRQTTDTQYF
TRBD2	many	TRBV10-3	TRBJ2-2	TGTGCCATCAATTCCGGCCTAGCGGGTCCGAACACCGGGGAGCTGTTTTTT	CAINSGLAGPNTGELFF
TRBD1	few	TRBV10-3	TRBJ1-1	TGTGCCACCAAAGACGACAGGGCCCGCAACACTGAAGCTTTCTTT	CATKDDRARNTEAFF
-	many	TRBV11-2	TRBJ1-5	TGTGCCAGCAGCTCGCACCCACGTCAGCCCCAGCATTTT	CASSSHPRQPQHF
TRBD2	few	TRBV5-1	TRBJ2-1	TGCGCCAGCAGCTCTATTACTAGCGCGCTCTCCTACAATGAGCAGTTCTTC	CASSSITSALSYNEQFF
-	-	TRBV10-3	TRBJ2-3	TGTGCCATCAGTGAAGGACTACTCCTGGATGGGGATACGCAGTATTTT	CAISEGLLLDGDTQYF
-	few	TRBV14	TRBJ1-2	TGTGCCAGCAGCCCGACGGCTTATGGCTACACCTTC	CASSPTAYGYTF
-	-	TRBV7-9	TRBJ1-5	TGTGCCACCTCTGGCGGGGCAGGGGCTCAGCCCCAGCATTTT	CATSGGAGAQPQHF
-	-	TRBV30	TRBJ1-6	TGTGCCTGGAGTGGGCCCCGGGAACCCCTCCACTTT	CAWSGPREPLHF
-	-	TRBV12-3/TRBV12-4	TRBJ2-3	TGTGCCAGCAGCCTTAGGGGCAGGGCCGATACGCAGTATTTT	CASSLRGRADTQYF
TRBD1	few	TRBV28	TRBJ1-2	TGTGCCAGCAGTTTAATAGGACAGGGGGCCCCCTATGGCTACACCTTC	CASSLIGQGAPYGYTF
TRBD1	few	TRBV5-1	TRBJ2-1	TGCGCCAGCAGACGACGGGACAGGGGTAGGGGCTACAATGAGCAGTTCTTC	CASRRRDRGRGYNEQFF
TRBD2	few	TRBV6-5	TRBJ2-3	TGTGCCAGCAGTTACGGACTAGCGGGAAACCCAGATACGCAGTATTTT	CASSYGLAGNPDTQYF
-	-	TRBV12-5	TRBJ1-1	TGTGCTAGTGGTCTAGGGGTTAGCACTGAAGCTTTCTTT	CASGLGVSTEAFF
TRBD2	-	TRBV20-1	TRBJ2-5	TGCAGTGCGGCCCGGGGGACTAGCGGTTCCCAAGAGACCCAGTACTTC	CSAARGTSGSQETQYF
-	few	TRBV5-1	TRBJ2-2	TGCGCCAGCAGCTTCGGACAGTCGAACACCGGGGAGCTGTTTTTT	CASSFGQSNTGELFF
-	few	TRBV11-3	TRBJ2-3	TGTGCCAGCAGCGTGCAACAGGGAGATACGCAGTATTTT	CASSVQQGDTQYF
-	few	TRBV20-1	TRBJ2-7	TGCAGTGCTAGAAGGGGGGGGGTTCAGGACGAGCAGTACTTC	CSARRGGVQDEQYF